The clone carrying this TCR beta chain was detected many times. CDR1 and CDR2 from the germline V gene are SGHAT and FQNNGV. Trimming took 5 bases from V and 2 from J, leaving 15 bases between them. CDR3 length: 15 amino acids. Via MiXCR, TCRdb re-called the RT-PCR reads, giving one row per CDR3 protein. The sample contains about 570,000 distinct CDR3 sequences, about 11% of which appear only once. The entry originates in a study of response to subunit inactivated influenza vaccine. The same sample was also studied in work on T cells expressing NK-cell markers. From that study: Template switching by 5'RACE with UMIs generated the TCR beta cDNA. There were seven HCMV-seropositive donors and one seronegative donor among the eight sequenced. These clonotypes additionally ranked first within the CD3+CD56-NKG2C+ fraction of a few donors.

This rearrangement joins TRBV11-2 to TRBJ2-5; no clear D gene. The TCR comes from a man aged 50-59 years who received an inactivated influenza vaccine. Specimen: PBMCs from blood, collected on the day of vaccination. CDR3: CASSKPFGKQETQYF. DNA for the CDR3: TGTGCCAGCAGCAAACCGTTTGGGAAGCAAGAGACCCAGTACTTC.